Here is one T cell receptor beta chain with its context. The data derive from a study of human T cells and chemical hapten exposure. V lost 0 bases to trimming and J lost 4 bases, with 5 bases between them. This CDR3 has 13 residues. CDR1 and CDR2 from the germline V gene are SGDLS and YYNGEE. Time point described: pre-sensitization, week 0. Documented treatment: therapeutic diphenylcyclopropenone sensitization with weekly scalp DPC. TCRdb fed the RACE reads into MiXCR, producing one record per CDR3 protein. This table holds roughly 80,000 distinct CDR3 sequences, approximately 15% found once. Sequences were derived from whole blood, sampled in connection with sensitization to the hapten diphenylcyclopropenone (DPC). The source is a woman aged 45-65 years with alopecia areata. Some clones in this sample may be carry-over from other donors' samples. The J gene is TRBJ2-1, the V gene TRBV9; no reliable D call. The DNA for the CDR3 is TGTGCCAGCAGCGTAGCCCCGTACAATGAGCAGTTCTTC. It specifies CASSVAPYNEQFF.